The source of this T cell receptor beta chain is a study of blood T cell repertoires in COVID-19. Study as a whole: From T cells, B-cell-depleted T cells, or PBMCs came the material, which was cDNA or gDNA.

Per the authors' pipeline: Cell counts per sample came from amplifying reference gene primers. Generated by immunoSEQ multiplex PCR, the TCRdb table keeps only in-frame clones and is missing some. Clone size and the V and J calls come from that table; the DNA yielded D and trimming. This table holds about 140,000 clones, approximately 84% found once. Donors were grouped by their self-reported clinical history. CDR1 SGHTA and CDR2 FQGTGA come from the germline V gene. The CDR3 is 17 residues long. With V trimmed by 4 bases and J by 5 bases, 9 bases remained unmatched. This receptor was identified in a woman aged 45-59 years with acute COVID-19. The sequenced sample consisted of PBMCs or T cells enriched from blood (not recorded which). This chain links TRBV7-3 with TRBJ2-1; 12 nucleotides match TRBD2. The CDR3 nucleotides read TGTGCCAGCAGCTCCCAACTCTCTAGCGGGAGGGACAATGAGCAGTTCTTC. Encoded protein: CASSSQLSSGRDNEQFF.